The 27 T cell receptor beta chains below all came from one sample that was sequenced in a study of shared clonotypes between healthy human individuals. The table came from immunoSEQ multiplex PCR; TCRdb's copy has only in-frame clones and leaves some out. The data show about 640,000 clones, less than 80% seen once. Sequencing input: memory CD4+ T cells sorted from blood. Regarding subset: CD45RA-negative fraction. These receptors were obtained from a woman aged 25 to 39 in good health.

V and J are TRBV7-8 and TRBJ2-4, with 7 bases that match TRBD2. The CDR3 is 15 amino acids. Unmatched junction bases numbered 7, after V lost 7 bases and J lost 1 base. The germline CDR1 and CDR2 sequences are SGHVS and FQNEAQ. DNA of the CDR3: TGTGCCAGCACCCCGGGAGGATACGCCAAAAACATTCAGTACTTC. Amino acids: CASTPGGYAKNIQYF.

This sequence joins TRBV10-3 and TRBJ2-5, with 8 nucleotides matching TRBD2. With 0 bases clipped from V and 4 bases from J, the junction kept 4 bases outside the gene matches. Germline CDR1 reads ENHRY; CDR2 reads SYGVKD. CDR3 size: 15 residues. The CDR3 nucleotides read TGTGCCATCAGTGAGTCGTTTGCGGGAGGAGAGACCCAGTACTTC. This codes for CAISESFAGGETQYF.

A few counts support this clone. This chain links TRBV4-2 with TRBJ2-7, with D perhaps given as TRBD1 or TRBD2 (6 bases each). The CDR3 sequence is 16 residues long. V was clipped by 3 bases and J by 3 bases, with 18 bases between them. Germline V gene data show CDR1 as LGHNA and CDR2 as YNFKEQ. CDR3 DNA: TGTGCCAGCAGCCAGGTGCTAGGCGGGACAAGCTACGAGCAGTACTTC. It translates to CASSQVLGGTSYEQYF.

There are a few counts of this clone. The rearrangement uses TRBV7-3 and TRBJ2-7, with a tentative D call TRBD2 (5 bases). This CDR3 spans 14 amino acids. V gave up 0 bases and J gave up 2 bases, with 8 bases separating them. Germline V gives CDR1 SGHTA, CDR2 FQGTGA. The CDR3 DNA follows: TGTGCCAGCAGCTTAACAGGGCGGGCCTACGAGCAGTACTTC. Translating gives CASSLTGRAYEQYF.

A note on this clone: Other DNA variants within this sample encode the same CDR3. This chain joins TRBV6-1 and TRBJ2-7; D call uncertain. The CDR3 loop spans 12 amino acids. Trimming left V 2 bases short and J 4 bases short, with 6 bases between. CDR1 is MNHNS, CDR2 SASEGT, per germline. CDR3 region: CASSESGYEQYF. The CDR3 DNA sequence: TGTGCCAGCAGTGAATCCGGTTACGAGCAGTACTTC.

V is TRBV4-1 and J is TRBJ1-2; 8 bases map to TRBD1. V lost 1 base and J lost 4; bases outside the gene matches: 5. There are 15 residues in the CDR3. Germline V gives CDR1 MGHRA, CDR2 YSYEKL. The CDR3 nucleotides read TGCGCCAGCAGCCAAGTTCCGGACAGGGCCTATGGCTACACCTTC. Translation gives CASSQVPDRAYGYTF.

The chain carries TRBV7-8 and TRBJ2-7; 7 bases fit TRBD1. The CDR3 length is 17 residues. The germline V gene has CDR1 SGHVS and CDR2 FQNEAQ. After removal of 5 bases from V and 0 bases from J, the junction contained 13 bases not matched to a gene. CDR3 in DNA: TGTGCCAGCAGCCAAACCTCGCCGGGACAGTCCTCCTACGAGCAGTACTTC. Its protein product is CASSQTSPGQSSYEQYF.

The V and J genes are TRBV6-5 and TRBJ1-1, with D perhaps matching TRBD1 (6 bases). Germline CDR1 reads MNHEY; CDR2 reads SVGAGI. The CDR3 contains 14 residues. The V end lost 6 bases, the J end lost 1 base, and 12 bases lay between the germline ends. The chain's CDR3 is CASSPGQTNTEAFF. CDR3 coding DNA: TGTGCCAGCAGCCCCGGACAGACGAACACTGAAGCTTTCTTT.

The V and J genes are TRBV10-1 and TRBJ2-7; TRBD2 matches 10 bases. Germline V CDR1 and CDR2: WNHNN, SYGVQD (reference sequence). V dropped 0 bases and J dropped 9; count of bases not matched to a gene: 11. The CDR3 has 16 amino acids. The DNA of the CDR3 is TGCGCCAGCAGTGAGTCGTTGGCTAGCGGGAGACTAAGGCAGTACTTC. Translation gives CASSESLASGRLRQYF.

This sequence joins TRBV7-2 and TRBJ2-7; D is uncertain. V lost 2 bases, J lost 6 bases, and 17 bases lay in between. CDR1 and CDR2 from the germline V gene are SGHTA and FQGNSA. There are 15 residues in the CDR3. The CDR3 DNA reads TGTGCCAGCAGCTTAAACGTATTAGTCCCAGGCGAGCAGTACTTC. Its translation is CASSLNVLVPGEQYF.

V gene TRBV5-6 combines with J gene TRBJ2-3, with TRBD1 matching over 10 bases. This CDR3 contains 15 residues. Germline V lookup: CDR1 SGHDT, CDR2 YYEEEE. With 4 bases clipped from V and 14 bases from J, the junction kept 16 bases outside the gene matches. CDR3 sequence reads: CASSDRDRGHSSPYF. CDR3 coding DNA: TGTGCCAGCAGCGACCGGGACAGGGGTCACTCTTCACCGTATTTT.

The chain carries TRBV6-1 and TRBJ1-1; 7 bases agree with TRBD1. The ends lost 5 bases at V and 11 bases at J; junction bases unmatched: 14. The CDR3 spans 14 residues. CDR1 is MNHNS, CDR2 SASEGT, per germline. CDR3 DNA sequence: TGTGCCAGCAGTTTACAGGGGCAGGTGTCGTCGGCTTTCTTT. Protein: CASSLQGQVSSAFF.

The chain joins TRBV5-1 to TRBJ1-1, with unresolved D. Trimming left V 5 bases short and J 1 base short, with 9 bases between. CDR1 is SGHRS and CDR2 is YFSETQ in the germline V gene. The CDR3 totals 13 residues. As DNA, the CDR3 is TGCGCCAGCAGATGGACGGGGAACACTGAAGCTTTCTTT. Protein: CASRWTGNTEAFF.

This chain links TRBV5-1 with TRBJ1-4, with no clear D. Per the germline V gene, CDR1 is SGHRS and CDR2 is YFSETQ. The CDR3 spans 16 residues. V was cut by 4 bases and J by 0 bases, with 13 bases left in between. CDR3 protein: CASSPRSGPTNEKLFF. CDR3 in DNA: TGCGCCAGCAGCCCCCGCAGCGGGCCAACTAATGAAAAACTGTTTTTT.

The J gene is TRBJ1-4, the V gene TRBV18, with D perhaps matching TRBD1 (6 bases). Per the germline V gene, CDR1 is KGHSH and CDR2 is LQKENI. V was shortened by 5 bases and J by 6 bases, with 13 bases between the two germline ends. The CDR3 is 14 amino acids. CDR3 coding DNA: TGTGCCAGCTCAGAACAGGGCCGGGATGAAAAACTGTTTTTT. Protein sequence: CASSEQGRDEKLFF.

This chain uses TRBV7-3 with TRBJ2-2; D gene uncertain. The V and J ends lost 0 bases and 4 bases respectively, with 9 bases between them. The CDR3 covers 15 residues. Germline V gene sequence: CDR1 SGHTA, CDR2 FQGTGA. DNA of the CDR3: TGTGCCAGCAGCTTAACCCTAAACCCCACCGGGGAGCTGTTTTTT. It encodes CASSLTLNPTGELFF. Filled out from reference TRBV7-3 and TRBJ2-2, the complete variable domain reads GAGVSQTPSNKVTEKGKYVELRCDPISGHTALYWYRQSLGQGPEFLIYFQGTGAADDSGLPNDRFFAVRPEGSVSTLKIQRTERGDSAVYLCASSLTLNPTGELFFGEGSRLTVL.

V is TRBV25-1 and J is TRBJ2-3; 8 nucleotides align to TRBD2. V lost 10 bases and J lost 7; bases outside the gene matches: 10. This CDR3 comprises 13 residues. Germline V CDR1 and CDR2: MGHDK, SYGVNS. DNA for the CDR3: TGTGCCATACAACCTAGCGGGCGATATACGCAGTATTTT. It yields the protein CAIQPSGRYTQYF.

The chain links TRBV7-9 to TRBJ1-1, with D possibly TRBD1 on 6 matching bases. V lost 4 bases to trimming and J lost 3 bases, with 21 bases between them. The V gene's germline CDR1 is SEHNR and CDR2 FQNEAQ (reference sequence). CDR3 length: 17 residues. As DNA, the CDR3 is TGTGCCAGCAGCTCACCCCGGACAGAAGCAATGGACACTGAAGCTTTCTTT. This gives the protein CASSSPRTEAMDTEAFF.

This chain uses TRBV7-9 with TRBJ2-1; 8 nucleotides agree with TRBD1. CDR1 SEHNR and CDR2 FQNEAQ come from the germline V gene (reference sequence). The CDR3 totals 15 residues. The ends lost 6 bases at V and 5 bases at J; junction bases unmatched: 9. The CDR3 coding sequence is TGTGCCAGCAGACTGTCCGGGACAGGCAACAATGAGCAGTTCTTC. Its translation: CASRLSGTGNNEQFF.

J is TRBJ2-1 and V is TRBV9; tentative D call: TRBD1 (5 bases). Trimming left V 4 bases short and J 1 base short, with 21 bases between. Germline V CDR1 and CDR2: SGDLS, YYNGEE. The CDR3 runs 18 residues. The CDR3, as DNA: TGTGCCAGCAGCAACCCTTGGGGTAGTAGGGGTTCCTACAATGAGCAGTTCTTC. Protein product: CASSNPWGSRGSYNEQFF.

The chain carries TRBV11-2 and TRBJ2-5; no clear D gene. The V gene lost 2 bases and the J gene lost 5 bases, with 9 bases spanning the gap. Germline V gene lookup returns CDR1 SGHAT and CDR2 FQNNGV. There are 13 residues in the CDR3. Here the CDR3 reads CASSLQLQETQYF. The CDR3 DNA reads TGTGCCAGCAGCTTACAGTTGCAGGAGACCCAGTACTTC.

This clone was found once. V is TRBV11-2 and J is TRBJ1-2; maybe TRBD1 (5 bases). The CDR3 contains 14 residues. Trimming took 6 bases from V and 5 from J, leaving 16 bases between them. Germline V CDR1 and CDR2: SGHAT, FQNNGV. The CDR3 loop reads CASSPTDNGYGYTF. The CDR3 DNA follows: TGTGCCAGCAGTCCCACGGACAACGGTTATGGCTACACCTTC.

The rearrangement links TRBV5-1 to TRBJ2-7; 9 nucleotides align to TRBD1. Trimming cost V 3 bases and J 2 bases; bases outside gene matches: 6. This CDR3 has 15 residues. CDR1 is SGHRS and CDR2 is YFSETQ in the germline V gene. DNA for the CDR3: TGCGCCAGCAGCTACGGACAGGGGACTGCCTACGAGCAGTACTTC. Translated: CASSYGQGTAYEQYF.

The chain links TRBV2 to TRBJ1-2; D gene uncertain. The CDR3 sequence is 12 residues long. Germline loops: CDR1 SNHLY, CDR2 FYNNEI. Deletions cut 1 base from V and 10 bases from J, with 10 bases between. CDR3 amino acids: CASSEVAGSYTF. CDR3 nucleotide sequence: TGTGCCAGCAGTGAAGTGGCAGGATCCTACACCTTC.

The chain uses TRBV7-8 and TRBJ2-7, with TRBD2 matching 7 bases. Trimming cost V 5 bases and J 4 bases; bases outside gene matches: 8. This CDR3 spans 14 amino acids. Germline lookup yields CDR1 SGHVS and CDR2 FQNEAQ. The CDR3 spells CASSLMGGNYEQYF. CDR3 nucleotides: TGTGCCAGCAGCCTGATGGGGGGGAATTACGAGCAGTACTTC.

This clone occurred a few times. The chain employs TRBV6-4 and TRBJ1-2, with no clear D. CDR3 length: 12 amino acids. Per germline, CDR1 MRHNA and CDR2 SNTAGT. The V gene lost 3 bases and the J gene lost 5 bases, with 7 bases spanning the gap. The CDR3: CASSEGLYGYTF. CDR3 bases: TGTGCCAGCAGTGAGGGATTGTATGGCTACACCTTC.

The chain is built from TRBV27 and TRBJ2-1, with 10 nucleotides matching TRBD2. CDR1 and CDR2 from the germline V gene are MNHEY and SMNVEV (reference sequence). The CDR3 has 14 residues. The V gene end was trimmed by 5 bases and the J gene end by 4 bases; junction bases not matched to a gene: 2. The CDR3 DNA reads TGTGCCAGCAGTAGACTAGCGGGTTACAATGAGCAGTTCTTC. It codes for CASSRLAGYNEQFF.